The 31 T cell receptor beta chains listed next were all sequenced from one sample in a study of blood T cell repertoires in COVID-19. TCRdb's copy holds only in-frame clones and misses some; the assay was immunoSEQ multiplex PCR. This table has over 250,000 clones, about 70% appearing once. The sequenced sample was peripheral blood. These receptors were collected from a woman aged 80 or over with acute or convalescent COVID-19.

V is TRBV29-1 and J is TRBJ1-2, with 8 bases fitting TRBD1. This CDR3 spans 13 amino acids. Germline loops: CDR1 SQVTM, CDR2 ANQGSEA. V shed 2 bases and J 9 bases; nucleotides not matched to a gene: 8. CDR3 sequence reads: CSVEPGQAKSYTF. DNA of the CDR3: TGCAGCGTTGAACCGGGACAGGCGAAAAGCTACACCTTC.

The CDR3 DNA follows: TGTGCCTGGAGCAAGAGACTAGCGGGAGACCAAGAGACCCAGTACTTC. Encoded protein: CAWSKRLAGDQETQYF. The rearrangement joins TRBV30 to TRBJ2-5; TRBD2 matches 12 bases. Germline V gives CDR1 GTSNPN, CDR2 SVGIG (reference sequence). This CDR3 spans 16 amino acids. Germline trimming cut 3 bases from V and 0 bases from J; bases unmatched to any gene: 5.

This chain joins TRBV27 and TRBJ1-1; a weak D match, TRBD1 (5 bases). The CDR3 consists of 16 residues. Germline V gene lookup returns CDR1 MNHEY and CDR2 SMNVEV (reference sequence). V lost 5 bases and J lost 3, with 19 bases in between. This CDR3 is CASSPPRSKQDTEAFF. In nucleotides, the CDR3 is TGTGCCAGCAGTCCCCCCCGTTCAAAACAGGACACTGAAGCTTTCTTT.

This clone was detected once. This chain's CDR3 is CASSPLTVSPLHF. CDR3 nucleotide sequence: TGCGCCAGCAGTCCACTGACAGTCTCACCCCTCCACTTT. The V and J genes are TRBV4-1 and TRBJ1-6; a weak D match, TRBD1 (5 bases). V gave up 6 bases and J gave up 10 bases, with 13 bases separating them. This CDR3 region has 13 residues. Per germline, CDR1 MGHRA and CDR2 YSYEKL.

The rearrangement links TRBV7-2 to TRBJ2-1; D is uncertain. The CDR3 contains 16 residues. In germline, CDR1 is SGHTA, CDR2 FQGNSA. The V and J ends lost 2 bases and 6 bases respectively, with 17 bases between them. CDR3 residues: CASSLQAGLGTNEQFF. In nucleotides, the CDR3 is TGTGCCAGCAGCTTACAGGCTGGCCTGGGCACCAATGAGCAGTTCTTC.

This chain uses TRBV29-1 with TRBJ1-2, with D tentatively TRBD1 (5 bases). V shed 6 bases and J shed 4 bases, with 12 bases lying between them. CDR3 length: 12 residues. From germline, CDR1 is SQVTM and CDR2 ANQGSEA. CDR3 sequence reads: CSVQGGGYGYTF. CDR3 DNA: TGCAGCGTGCAAGGCGGGGGCTATGGCTACACCTTC.

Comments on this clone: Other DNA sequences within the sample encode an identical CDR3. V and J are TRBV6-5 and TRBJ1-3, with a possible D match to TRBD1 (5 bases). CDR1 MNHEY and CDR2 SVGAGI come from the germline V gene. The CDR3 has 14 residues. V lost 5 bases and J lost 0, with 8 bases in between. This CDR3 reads CASSRQGSGNTIYF. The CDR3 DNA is TGTGCCAGCAGTAGGCAGGGCTCTGGAAACACCATATATTTT.

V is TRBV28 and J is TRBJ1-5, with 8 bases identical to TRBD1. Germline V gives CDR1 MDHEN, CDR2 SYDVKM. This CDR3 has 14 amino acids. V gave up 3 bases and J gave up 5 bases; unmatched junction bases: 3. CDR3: CASSLLQGDQPQHF. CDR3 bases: TGTGCCAGCAGTTTGCTACAGGGGGATCAGCCCCAGCATTTT.

The CDR3 nucleotides read TGTGCCAGCAGCTTAGCATACAGGGGTAGAAATGAAAAACTGTTTTTT. Residues: CASSLAYRGRNEKLFF. The genes are TRBV7-9 and TRBJ1-4; 7 bases line up with TRBD1. The CDR3 spans 16 residues. Germline values: CDR1 SEHNR, CDR2 FQNEAQ (reference sequence). After removal of 0 bases from V and 5 bases from J, the junction contained 6 bases not matched to a gene.

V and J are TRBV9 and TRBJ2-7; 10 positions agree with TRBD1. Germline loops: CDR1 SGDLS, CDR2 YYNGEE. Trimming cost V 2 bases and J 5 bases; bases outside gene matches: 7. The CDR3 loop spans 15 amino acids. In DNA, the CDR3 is TGTGCCAGCAGCGTCCGACAGGGGGCCCTTGACGAGCAGTACTTC. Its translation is CASSVRQGALDEQYF.

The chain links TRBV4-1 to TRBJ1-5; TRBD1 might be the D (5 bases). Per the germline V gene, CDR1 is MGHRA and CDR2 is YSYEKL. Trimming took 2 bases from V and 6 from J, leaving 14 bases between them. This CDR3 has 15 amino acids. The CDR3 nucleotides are TGCGCCAGCAGCCAACATTGGGACTACCTTCAGCCCCAGCATTTT. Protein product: CASSQHWDYLQPQHF.

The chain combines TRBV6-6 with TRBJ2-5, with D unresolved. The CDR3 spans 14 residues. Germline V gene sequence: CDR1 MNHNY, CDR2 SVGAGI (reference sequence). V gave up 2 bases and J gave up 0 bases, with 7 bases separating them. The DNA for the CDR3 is TGTGCCAGCAGTTACGGGCTAAACCAAGAGACCCAGTACTTC. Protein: CASSYGLNQETQYF.

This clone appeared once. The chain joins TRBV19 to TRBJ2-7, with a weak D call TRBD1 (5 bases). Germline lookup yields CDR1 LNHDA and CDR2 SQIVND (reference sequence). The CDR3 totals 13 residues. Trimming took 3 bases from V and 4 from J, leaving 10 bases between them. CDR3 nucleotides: TGTGCCAGTAGTATTCGGACAAATTACGAGCAGTACTTC. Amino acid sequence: CASSIRTNYEQYF.

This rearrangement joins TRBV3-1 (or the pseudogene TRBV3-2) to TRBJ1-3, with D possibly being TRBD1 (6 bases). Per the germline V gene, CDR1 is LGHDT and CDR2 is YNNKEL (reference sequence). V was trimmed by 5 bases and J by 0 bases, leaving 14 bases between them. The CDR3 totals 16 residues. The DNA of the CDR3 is TGTGCCAGCAGCGACCGGGACACCCTCTCTGGAAACACCATATATTTT. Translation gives CASSDRDTLSGNTIYF.

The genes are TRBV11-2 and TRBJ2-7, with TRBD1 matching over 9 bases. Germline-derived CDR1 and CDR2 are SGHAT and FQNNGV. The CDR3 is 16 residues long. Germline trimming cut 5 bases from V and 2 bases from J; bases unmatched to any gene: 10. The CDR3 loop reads CASSPQGASATYEQYF. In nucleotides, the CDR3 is TGTGCCAGCAGCCCACAGGGGGCTTCGGCGACCTACGAGCAGTACTTC.

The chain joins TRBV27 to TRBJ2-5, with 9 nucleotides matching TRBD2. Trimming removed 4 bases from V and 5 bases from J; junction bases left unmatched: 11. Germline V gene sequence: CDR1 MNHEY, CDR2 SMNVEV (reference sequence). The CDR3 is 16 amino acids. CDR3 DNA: TGTGCCAGCAGTTCGGATAGCGGGAGTTCGTGGGAGACCCAGTACTTC. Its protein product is CASSSDSGSSWETQYF.

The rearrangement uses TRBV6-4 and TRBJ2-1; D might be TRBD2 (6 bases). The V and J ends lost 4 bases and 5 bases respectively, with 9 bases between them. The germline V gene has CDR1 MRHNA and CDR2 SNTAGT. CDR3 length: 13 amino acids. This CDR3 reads CASSVGGDNEQFF. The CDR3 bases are TGTGCCAGCAGTGTAGGAGGGGACAATGAGCAGTTCTTC.

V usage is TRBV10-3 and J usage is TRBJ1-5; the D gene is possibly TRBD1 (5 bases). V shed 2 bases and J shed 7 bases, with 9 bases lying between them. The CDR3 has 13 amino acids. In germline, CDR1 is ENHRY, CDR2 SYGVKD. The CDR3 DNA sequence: TGTGCCATCAGTGAGCCAGGGTCCCAGCCCCAGCATTTT. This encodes CAISEPGSQPQHF.

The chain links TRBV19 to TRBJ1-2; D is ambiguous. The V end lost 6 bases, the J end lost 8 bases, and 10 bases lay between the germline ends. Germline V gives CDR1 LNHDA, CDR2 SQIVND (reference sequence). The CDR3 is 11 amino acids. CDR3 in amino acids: CASRNRGGYTF. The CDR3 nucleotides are TGTGCCAGTAGGAATCGCGGCGGCTACACCTTC. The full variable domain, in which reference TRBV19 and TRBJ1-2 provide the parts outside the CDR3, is DGGITQSPKYLFRKEGQNVTLSCEQNLNHDAMYWYRQDPGQGLRLIYYSQIVNDFQKGDIAEGYSVSREKKESFPLTVTSAQKNPTAFYLCASRNRGGYTFGSGTRLTVV.

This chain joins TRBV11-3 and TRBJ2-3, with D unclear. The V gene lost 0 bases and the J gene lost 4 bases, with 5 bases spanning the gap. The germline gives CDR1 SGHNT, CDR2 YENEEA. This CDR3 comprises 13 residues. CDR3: CASSLDSADTQYF. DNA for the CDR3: TGTGCCAGCAGCTTAGATTCGGCAGATACGCAGTATTTT.

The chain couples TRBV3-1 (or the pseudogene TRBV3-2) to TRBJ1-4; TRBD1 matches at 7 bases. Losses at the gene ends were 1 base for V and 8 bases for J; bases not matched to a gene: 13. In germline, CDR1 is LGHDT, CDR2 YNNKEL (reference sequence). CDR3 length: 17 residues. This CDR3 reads CASSQVWQGVGREKLFF. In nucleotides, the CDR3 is TGTGCCAGCAGCCAAGTGTGGCAGGGGGTGGGAAGGGAAAAACTGTTTTTT.

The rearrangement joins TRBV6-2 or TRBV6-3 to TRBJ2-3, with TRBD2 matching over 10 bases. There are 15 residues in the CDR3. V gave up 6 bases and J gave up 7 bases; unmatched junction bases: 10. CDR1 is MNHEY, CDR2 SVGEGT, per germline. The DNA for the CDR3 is TGTGCCAGCAGCAGCGGGGGGGCTCTTTGGAATACGCAGTATTTT. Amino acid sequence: CASSSGGALWNTQYF.

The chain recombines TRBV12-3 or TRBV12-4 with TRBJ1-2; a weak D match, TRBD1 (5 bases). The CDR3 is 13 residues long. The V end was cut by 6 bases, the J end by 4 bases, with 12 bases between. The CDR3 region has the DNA TGTGCCAGCAGCAGACAGAGTTCCTATGGCTACACCTTC. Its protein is CASSRQSSYGYTF.

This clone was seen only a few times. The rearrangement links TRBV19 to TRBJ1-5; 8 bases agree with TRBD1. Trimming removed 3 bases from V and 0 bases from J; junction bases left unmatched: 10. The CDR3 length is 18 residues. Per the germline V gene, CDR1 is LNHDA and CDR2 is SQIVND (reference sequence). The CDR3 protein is CASSIGTGLVLSNQPQHF. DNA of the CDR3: TGTGCCAGTAGTATTGGGACAGGCTTGGTTCTTAGCAATCAGCCCCAGCATTTT. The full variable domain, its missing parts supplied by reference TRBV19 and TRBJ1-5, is DGGITQSPKYLFRKEGQNVTLSCEQNLNHDAMYWYRQDPGQGLRLIYYSQIVNDFQKGDIAEGYSVSREKKESFPLTVTSAQKNPTAFYLCASSIGTGLVLSNQPQHFGDGTRLSIL.

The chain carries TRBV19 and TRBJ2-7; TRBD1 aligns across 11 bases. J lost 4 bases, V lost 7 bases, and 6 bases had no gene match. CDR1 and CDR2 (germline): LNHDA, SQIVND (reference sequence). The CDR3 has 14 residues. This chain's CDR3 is CASTPGQGVYEQYF. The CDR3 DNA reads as TGTGCCAGTACCCCGGGACAGGGGGTATACGAGCAGTACTTC. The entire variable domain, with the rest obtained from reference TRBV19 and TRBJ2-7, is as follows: DGGITQSPKYLFRKEGQNVTLSCEQNLNHDAMYWYRQDPGQGLRLIYYSQIVNDFQKGDIAEGYSVSREKKESFPLTVTSAQKNPTAFYLCASTPGQGVYEQYFGPGTRLTVT.

CDR3 sequence (DNA): TGTGCCAGCATCCGGGACAGGGCTTCCGATACGCAGTATTTT. Residues: CASIRDRASDTQYF. The V and J genes are TRBV2 and TRBJ2-3, with 9 positions matching TRBD1. The junction had 8 bases not matched to a gene; V was cut back by 7 bases and J by 6 bases. Germline assignment: CDR1 SNHLY and CDR2 FYNNEI. The CDR3 is 14 amino acids.

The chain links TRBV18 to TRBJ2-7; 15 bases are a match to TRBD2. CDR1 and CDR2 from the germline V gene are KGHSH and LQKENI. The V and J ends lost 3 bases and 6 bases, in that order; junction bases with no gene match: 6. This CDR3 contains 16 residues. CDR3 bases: TGTGCCAGCTCACCTTTGCGGACTAGCGGGAGGGCCGAGCAGTACTTC. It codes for CASSPLRTSGRAEQYF.

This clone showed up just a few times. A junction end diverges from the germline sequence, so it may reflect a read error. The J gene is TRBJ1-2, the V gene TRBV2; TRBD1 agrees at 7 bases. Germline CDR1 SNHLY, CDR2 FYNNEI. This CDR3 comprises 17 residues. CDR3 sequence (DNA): TGTGCCAGCAGTGAAGCCTTCGCAATTCGGGACAGACAATTCCAATACTTC. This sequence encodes CASSEAFAIRDRQFQYF.

CDR3 in amino acids: CASSQVIGLAYNEQFF. The DNA of the CDR3 is TGCGCCAGCAGCCAAGTAATCGGACTAGCCTACAATGAGCAGTTCTTC. The chain combines TRBV4-1 with TRBJ2-1; 7 bases agree with TRBD2. Germline CDR1 MGHRA, CDR2 YSYEKL. The CDR3 has 16 amino acids. J lost 2 bases, V lost 1 base, and 5 bases had no gene match.

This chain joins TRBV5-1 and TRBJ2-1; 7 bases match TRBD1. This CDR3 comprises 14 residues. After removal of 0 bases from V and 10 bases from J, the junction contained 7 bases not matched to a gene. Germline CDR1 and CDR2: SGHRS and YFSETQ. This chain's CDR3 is CASSLGDRGVEQFF. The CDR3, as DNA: TGCGCCAGCAGCTTGGGGGACAGAGGGGTGGAGCAGTTCTTC.

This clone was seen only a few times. This CDR3 reads CASSKRRDNYNEQFF. The CDR3 coding sequence is TGTGCCAGCAGTAAACGCCGGGACAACTACAATGAGCAGTTCTTC. The J gene is TRBJ2-1, the V gene TRBV6-5, with D maybe TRBD1 (6 bases). This CDR3 comprises 15 residues. Per the germline V gene, CDR1 is MNHEY and CDR2 is SVGAGI. V was clipped by 5 bases and J by 3 bases, with 14 bases between them.